This entry is about one TCR beta chain. Antigen unknown. This entry comes from a study of shared clonotypes between healthy human individuals. The ends were cut back, 2 bases at V and 8 bases at J, with 13 bases in the middle. Germline V gives CDR1 SGHRS, CDR2 YFSETQ. CDR3 size: 13 residues. The donor population consisted of healthy HIV-negative adults with no recent acute infections or vaccinations. The study drew all its donors from Caucasian adults living in Nashville, Tennessee. Broader study findings: Naive subsets generally had larger estimated richness than memory subsets.

Profiled with immunoSEQ multiplex PCR; TCRdb holds only in-frame clones, not every one. The table records over a million clones, 65% to 80% of them present only once. Sequencing used memory CD4+ T cells sorted from blood. Subset in this sample: CD45RA-negative fraction. The chain employs TRBV5-1 and TRBJ1-1; D ambiguous. The clonotype originates from a young man in good health. DNA of the CDR3: TGCGCCAGCAGCTTAAGTCTGGAGTCCGAAGCTTTCTTT. Its protein product is CASSLSLESEAFF.